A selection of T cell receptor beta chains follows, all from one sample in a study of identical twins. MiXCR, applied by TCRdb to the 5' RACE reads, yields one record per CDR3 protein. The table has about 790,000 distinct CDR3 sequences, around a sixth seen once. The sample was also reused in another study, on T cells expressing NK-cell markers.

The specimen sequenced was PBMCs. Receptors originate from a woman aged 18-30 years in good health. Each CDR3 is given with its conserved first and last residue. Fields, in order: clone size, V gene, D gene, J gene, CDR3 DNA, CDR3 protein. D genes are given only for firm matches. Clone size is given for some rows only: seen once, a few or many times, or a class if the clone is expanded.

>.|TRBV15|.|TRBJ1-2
TGTGCCACCAGCCGTGACAGGTTCCCTGGCTACACCTTC
CATSRDRFPGYTF
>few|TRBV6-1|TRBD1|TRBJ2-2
TGTGCCACCAACACCCGGGACAGGGCCGTCGACGGGGAGCTGTTTTTT
CATNTRDRAVDGELFF
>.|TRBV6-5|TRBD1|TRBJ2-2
TGTGCCAGCAGGTCCTCCGGGACAGGGGGGACCGGGGAGCTGTTTTTT
CASRSSGTGGTGELFF
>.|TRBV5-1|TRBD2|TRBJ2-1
TGCGCCAGCAGCTTAACTAGCGGAGGAGAGCAGTTCTTC
CASSLTSGGEQFF
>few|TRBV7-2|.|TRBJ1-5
TGTGCCAGCAGCTCCCCCCCGATCGGTCAGCCCCAGCATTTT
CASSSPPIGQPQHF
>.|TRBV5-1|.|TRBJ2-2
TGCGCCAGCAGCATGACAGGACTAATATTTTCCGCGAACACCGGGGAGCTGTTTTTT
CASSMTGLIFSANTGELFF
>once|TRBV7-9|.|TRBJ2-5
TGTGCCAGCGGCTTCCTAGTGGGAACGGGCCAAGAGACCCAGTACTTC
CASGFLVGTGQETQYF
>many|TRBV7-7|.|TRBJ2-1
TGTGCCAGCAGCCCAGGGGGGTACAATGAGCAGTTCTTC
CASSPGGYNEQFF
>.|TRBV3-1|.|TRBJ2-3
TGTGCCAGCAGCCAAGATCACAGACGCACAGATACGCAGTATTTT
CASSQDHRRTDTQYF
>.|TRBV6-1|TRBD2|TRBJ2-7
TGTGCCAGCATCGCTAGCGGGGGGTCCTACTCCTACGAGCAGTACTTC
CASIASGGSYSYEQYF
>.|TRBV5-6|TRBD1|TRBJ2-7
TGTGCCAGCGGCCCGGGGACAGGGTGGTACGAGCAGTACTTC
CASGPGTGWYEQYF
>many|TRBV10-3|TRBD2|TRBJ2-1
TGTGCCATCACGGCTAGCGGGGGTACCTACAATGAGCAGTTCTTC
CAITASGGTYNEQFF
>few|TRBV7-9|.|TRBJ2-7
TGTGCCAGCAGCTCGGCCGGGGAGATCTACGAGCAGTACTTC
CASSSAGEIYEQYF
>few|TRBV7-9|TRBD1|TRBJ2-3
TGTGCCAGCAGCTCACAGGGGTACACAGATACGCAGTATTTT
CASSSQGYTDTQYF
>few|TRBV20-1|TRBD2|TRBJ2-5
TGCAGTGCTGACGCCTCGATGTGGCGGGGGGGTCGAGAGACCCAGTACTTC
CSADASMWRGGRETQYF
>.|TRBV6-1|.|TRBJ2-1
TGTGCCAGCAGGGGAACGAGGGAAGAGGAGTTCTTC
CASRGTREEEFF
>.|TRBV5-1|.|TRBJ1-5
TGCGCCAGCAGCTGGGAGCCGGGGCAGCCCCAGCATTTT
CASSWEPGQPQHF
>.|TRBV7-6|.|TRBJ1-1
TGTGCCAGCAGCTTAGTCGGGGGATCTTTCACTGAAGCTTTCTTT
CASSLVGGSFTEAFF
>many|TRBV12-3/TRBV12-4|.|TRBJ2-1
TGTGCCAGCAGTATCACCGGGGGTGAGCAGTTCTTC
CASSITGGEQFF
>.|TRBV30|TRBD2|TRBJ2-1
TGTGCCTTTGGAAGGACTAGCGGGGACAGCTCCTACAATGAGCAGTTCTTC
CAFGRTSGDSSYNEQFF
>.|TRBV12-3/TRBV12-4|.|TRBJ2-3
TGTGCCAGCAGTTTTATTGCTAGACCCCCTTCGGGTACGCAGTATTTT
CASSFIARPPSGTQYF
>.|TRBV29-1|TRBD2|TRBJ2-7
TGCAGCGTTGCGCGGGGGGGCTACGAGCAGTACTTC
CSVARGGYEQYF
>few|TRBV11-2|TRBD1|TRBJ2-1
TGTGCCAGCAGCCCACAGGGGGCAATCACCTACAATGAGCAGTTCTTC
CASSPQGAITYNEQFF
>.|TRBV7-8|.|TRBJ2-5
TGTGCCAGCAGCCGCCTTACTTCCCAAGAGACCCAGTACTTC
CASSRLTSQETQYF
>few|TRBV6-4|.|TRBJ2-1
TGTGCCAGCAGTGAGCAGAGCTCAGCCTACAATGAGCAGTTCTTC
CASSEQSSAYNEQFF
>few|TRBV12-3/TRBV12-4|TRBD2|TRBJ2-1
TGTGCCAGCAGTTTAGCACTAGCGGGCCTATACAATGAGCAGTTCTTC
CASSLALAGLYNEQFF
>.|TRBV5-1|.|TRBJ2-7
TGCGCCAGCAGCCATGGAACTCGGGGGTACGAGCAGTACTTC
CASSHGTRGYEQYF
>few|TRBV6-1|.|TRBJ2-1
TGTGCCAGCAGGTTGGAGGGGGGAGCGAGGCGGGAGCAGTTCTTC
CASRLEGGARREQFF
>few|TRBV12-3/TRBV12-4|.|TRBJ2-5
TGTGCCAGCAGTTTAATCGGGTTCCAAGAGACCCAGTACTTC
CASSLIGFQETQYF
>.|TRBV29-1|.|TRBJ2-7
TGCAGCGTTGAGGGGGGGCCCTCCTCCTACGAGCAGTACTTC
CSVEGGPSSYEQYF
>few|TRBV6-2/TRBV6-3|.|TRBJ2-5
TGTGCCAGCAGGGGCACGATAAGACTCCAAGAGACCCAGTACTTC
CASRGTIRLQETQYF
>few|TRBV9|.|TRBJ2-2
TGTGCCAGCAGCGCAGGGGTTGCCGGGGAGCTGTTTTTT
CASSAGVAGELFF
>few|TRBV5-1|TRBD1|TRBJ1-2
TGCGCCAGCAGCTTGGGGGACAGTACTGCTAACTATGGCTACACCTTC
CASSLGDSTANYGYTF
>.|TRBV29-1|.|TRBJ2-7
TGCAGCGCCTCCTACTCGGGCCACGAGCAGTACTTC
CSASYSGHEQYF
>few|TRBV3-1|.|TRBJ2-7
TGTGCCAGCAGCCCCTCGCCTTCCCCCGAGCAGTACTTC
CASSPSPSPEQYF